Included here is one T cell receptor beta chain sequence, with context. This sample was taken from a study of T cell changes during pregnancy in multiple sclerosis. Only in-frame clones appear in the TCRdb table, and some are missing; sequencing was by immunoSEQ multiplex PCR. This sample carries tens of thousands of clones, approximately 92% of them seen once, and the ten largest clones take approximately 0.99%. This CDR3 region has 12 residues. The V gene's germline CDR1 is LNHDA and CDR2 SQIVND (reference sequence). V gave up 5 bases and J gave up 3 bases, with 5 bases separating them. The clonotype originates from a female donor with multiple sclerosis, enrolled in a pregnancy study. Sequenced here: peripheral blood, sampled in the first trimester of pregnancy. The chain has TRBV19 and TRBJ1-5; D is unresolved. In nucleotides, the CDR3 is TGTGCCAGTAGTTTTATCAATCAGCCCCAGCATTTT. Translated: CASSFINQPQHF.